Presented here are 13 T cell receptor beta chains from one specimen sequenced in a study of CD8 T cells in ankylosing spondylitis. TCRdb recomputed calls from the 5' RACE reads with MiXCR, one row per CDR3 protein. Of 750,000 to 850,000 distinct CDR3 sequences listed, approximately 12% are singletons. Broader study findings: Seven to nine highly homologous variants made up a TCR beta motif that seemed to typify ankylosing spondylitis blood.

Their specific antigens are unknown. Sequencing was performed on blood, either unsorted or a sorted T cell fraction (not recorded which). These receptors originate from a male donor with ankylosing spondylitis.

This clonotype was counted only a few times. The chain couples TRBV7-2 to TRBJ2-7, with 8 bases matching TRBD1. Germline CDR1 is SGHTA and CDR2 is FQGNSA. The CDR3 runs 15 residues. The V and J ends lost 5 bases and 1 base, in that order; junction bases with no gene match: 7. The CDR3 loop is CASSRTGSGSYEQYF. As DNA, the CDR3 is TGTGCCAGCAGCAGGACAGGGAGCGGGTCCTACGAGCAGTACTTC.

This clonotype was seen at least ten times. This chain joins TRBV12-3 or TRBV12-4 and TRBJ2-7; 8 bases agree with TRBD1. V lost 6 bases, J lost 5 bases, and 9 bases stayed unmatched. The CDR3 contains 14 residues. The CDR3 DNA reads TGTGCCAGCAGGCCGACAGGGGATGGTAACGAGCAGTACTTC. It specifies CASRPTGDGNEQYF.

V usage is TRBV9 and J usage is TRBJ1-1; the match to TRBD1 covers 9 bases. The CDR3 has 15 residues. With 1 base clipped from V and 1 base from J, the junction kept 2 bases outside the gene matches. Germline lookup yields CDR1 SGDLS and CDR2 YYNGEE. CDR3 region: CASSVTGQGNTEAFF. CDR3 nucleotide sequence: TGTGCCAGCAGCGTAACGGGACAGGGGAACACTGAAGCTTTCTTT.

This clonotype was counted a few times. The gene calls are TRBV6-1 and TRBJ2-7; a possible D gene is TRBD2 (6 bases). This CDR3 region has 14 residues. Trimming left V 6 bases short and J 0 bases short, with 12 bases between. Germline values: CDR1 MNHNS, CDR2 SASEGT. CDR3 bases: TGTGCCAGCAGGACCCGGGACTCCTCCTACGAGCAGTACTTC. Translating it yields CASRTRDSSYEQYF.

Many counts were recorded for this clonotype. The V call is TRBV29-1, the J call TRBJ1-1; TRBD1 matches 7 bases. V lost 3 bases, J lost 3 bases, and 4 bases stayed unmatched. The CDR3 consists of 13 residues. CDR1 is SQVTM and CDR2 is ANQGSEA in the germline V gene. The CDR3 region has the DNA TGCAGCGTTGAGGGGGGACAGTACACTGAAGCTTTCTTT. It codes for CSVEGGQYTEAFF.

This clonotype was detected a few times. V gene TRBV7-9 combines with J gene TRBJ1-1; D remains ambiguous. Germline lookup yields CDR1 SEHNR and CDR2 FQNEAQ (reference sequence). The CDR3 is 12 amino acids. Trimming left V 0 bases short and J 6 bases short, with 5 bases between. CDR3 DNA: TGTGCCAGCAGCTTAGCGCGGTCTGAAGCTTTCTTT. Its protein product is CASSLARSEAFF. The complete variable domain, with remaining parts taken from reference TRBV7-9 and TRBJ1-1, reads DTGVSQNPRHKITKRGQNVTFRCDPISEHNRLYWYRQTLGQGPEFLTYFQNEAQLEKSRLLSDRFSAERPKGSFSTLEIQRTEQGDSAMYLCASSLARSEAFFGQGTRLTVV.

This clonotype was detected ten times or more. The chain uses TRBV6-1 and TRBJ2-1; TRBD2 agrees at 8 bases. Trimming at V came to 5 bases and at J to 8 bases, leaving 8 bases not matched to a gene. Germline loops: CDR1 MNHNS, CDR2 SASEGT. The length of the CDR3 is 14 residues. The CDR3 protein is CASSQRETGDEQFF. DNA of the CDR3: TGTGCCAGCAGTCAGCGGGAGACGGGCGATGAGCAGTTCTTC.

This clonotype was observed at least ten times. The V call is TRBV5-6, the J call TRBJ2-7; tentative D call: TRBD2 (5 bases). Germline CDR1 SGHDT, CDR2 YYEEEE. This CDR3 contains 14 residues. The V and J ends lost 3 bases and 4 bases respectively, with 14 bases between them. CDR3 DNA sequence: TGTGCCAGCAGCTACGACCCTCGGAGGTACGAGCAGTACTTC. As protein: CASSYDPRRYEQYF.

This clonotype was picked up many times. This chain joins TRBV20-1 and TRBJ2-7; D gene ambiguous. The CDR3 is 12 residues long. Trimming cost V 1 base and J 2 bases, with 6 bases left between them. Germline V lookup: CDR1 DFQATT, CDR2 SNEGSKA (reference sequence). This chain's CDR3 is CSARGSTYEQYF. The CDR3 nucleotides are TGCAGTGCTAGAGGATCGACCTACGAGCAGTACTTC.

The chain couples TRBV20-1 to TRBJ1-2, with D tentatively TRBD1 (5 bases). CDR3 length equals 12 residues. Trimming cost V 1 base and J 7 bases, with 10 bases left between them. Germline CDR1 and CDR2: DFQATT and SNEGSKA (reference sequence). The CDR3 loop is CSARGGALGYTF. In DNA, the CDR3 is TGCAGTGCTAGAGGAGGGGCGCTTGGCTACACCTTC.

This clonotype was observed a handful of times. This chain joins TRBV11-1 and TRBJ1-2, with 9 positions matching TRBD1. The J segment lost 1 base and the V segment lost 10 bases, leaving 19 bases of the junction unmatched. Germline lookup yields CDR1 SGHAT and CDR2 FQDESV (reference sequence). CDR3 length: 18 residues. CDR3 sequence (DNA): TGTGCCACTCCAGGGGTAGTAGGGAACAGGGGGCATAACTATGGCTACACCTTC. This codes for CATPGVVGNRGHNYGYTF.

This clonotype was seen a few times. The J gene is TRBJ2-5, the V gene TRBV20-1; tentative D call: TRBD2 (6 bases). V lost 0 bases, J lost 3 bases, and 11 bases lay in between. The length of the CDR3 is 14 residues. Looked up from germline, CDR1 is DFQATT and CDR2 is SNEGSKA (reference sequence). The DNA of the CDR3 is TGCAGTGCTAGAGATGCCCGGGGGAAAGAGACCCAGTACTTC. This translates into CSARDARGKETQYF.

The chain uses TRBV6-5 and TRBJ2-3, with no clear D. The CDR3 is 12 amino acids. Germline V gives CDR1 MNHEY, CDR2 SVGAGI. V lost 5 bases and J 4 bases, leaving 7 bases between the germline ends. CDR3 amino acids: CASSKFADTQYF. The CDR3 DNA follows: TGTGCCAGCAGTAAATTTGCAGATACGCAGTATTTT.